The TCR beta chain under discussion was sequenced for a study of cytotoxic CD8 clonotypes in ibrutinib-treated CLL. Study overall: Patient counts were about 12 relapsed/refractory, under 16 treatment-naive and around 17 IGHV unmutated. Recorded responses included around 24 partial and 2 complete; following median around 73 months, approximately 15 stayed remitted and roughly twelve progressed. Notes on the study in general: Public clonotypes, an uncommon group, contracted or remained stable on treatment. Clonality rose at ibrutinib response and fell back toward baseline at progression.

Repertoires were generated with immunoSEQ multiplex PCR, while TCRdb's copy carries only in-frame clones and drops some. The top ten hold about 5.6% of the sample, which has approximately 84,000 clones, around 84% seen once. CDR1 and CDR2 from the germline V gene are DFQATT and SNEGSKA (reference sequence). With 5 bases removed from V and 5 bases from J, the gap between germline ends came to 9 bases. The CDR3 length is 11 residues. Details on this clone: Its matching antigen is unknown.

The chain carries TRBV20-1 and TRBJ1-1; possibly TRBD1 for D (5 bases). The receptor was derived from a human donor with chronic lymphocytic leukemia. The starting material was PBMCs, obtained before ibrutinib treatment. CDR3 in amino acids: CSARTSTEAFF. The DNA of the CDR3 is TGCAGTGCTCGGACATCTACTGAAGCTTTCTTT.